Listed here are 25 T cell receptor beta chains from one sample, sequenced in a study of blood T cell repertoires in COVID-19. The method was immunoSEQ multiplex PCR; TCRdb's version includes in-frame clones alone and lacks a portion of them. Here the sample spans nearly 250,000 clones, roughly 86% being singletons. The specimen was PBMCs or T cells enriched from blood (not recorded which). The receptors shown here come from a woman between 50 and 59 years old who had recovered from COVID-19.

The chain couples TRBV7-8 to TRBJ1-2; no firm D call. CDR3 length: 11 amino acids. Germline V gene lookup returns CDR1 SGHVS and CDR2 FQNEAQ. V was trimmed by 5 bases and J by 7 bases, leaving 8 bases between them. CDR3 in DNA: TGTGCCAGCAGCCTGGCTAGTGGCTACACCTTC. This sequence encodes CASSLASGYTF.

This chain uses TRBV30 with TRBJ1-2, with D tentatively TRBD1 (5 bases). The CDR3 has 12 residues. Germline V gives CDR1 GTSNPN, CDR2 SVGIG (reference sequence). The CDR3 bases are TGTCCGCGGGGCCGGCCTCTTCTCGGCTACACCTTC. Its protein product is CPRGRPLLGYTF.

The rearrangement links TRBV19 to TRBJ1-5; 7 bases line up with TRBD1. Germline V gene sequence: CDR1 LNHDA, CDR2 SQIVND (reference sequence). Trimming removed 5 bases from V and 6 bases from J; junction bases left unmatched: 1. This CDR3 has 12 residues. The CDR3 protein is CASSQGGQPQHF. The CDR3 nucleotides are TGTGCCAGTAGTCAGGGGGGTCAGCCCCAGCATTTT.

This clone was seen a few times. The CDR3 region has the DNA TGTGCCAGCAGTTACACAGGGTACGGTTCACCCCTCCACTTT. As protein: CASSYTGYGSPLHF. This chain joins TRBV6-6 and TRBJ1-6, with a weak D call TRBD1 (6 bases). V was trimmed by 2 bases and J by 9 bases, leaving 11 bases between them. CDR1 MNHNY and CDR2 SVGAGI come from the germline V gene (reference sequence). The CDR3 totals 14 residues.

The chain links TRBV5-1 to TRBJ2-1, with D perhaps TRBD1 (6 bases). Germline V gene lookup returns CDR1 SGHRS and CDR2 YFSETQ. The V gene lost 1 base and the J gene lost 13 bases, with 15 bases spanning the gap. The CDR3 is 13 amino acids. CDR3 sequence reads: CASSLSGDGRQFF. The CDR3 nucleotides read TGCGCCAGCAGCTTGTCAGGGGATGGCCGCCAGTTCTTC.

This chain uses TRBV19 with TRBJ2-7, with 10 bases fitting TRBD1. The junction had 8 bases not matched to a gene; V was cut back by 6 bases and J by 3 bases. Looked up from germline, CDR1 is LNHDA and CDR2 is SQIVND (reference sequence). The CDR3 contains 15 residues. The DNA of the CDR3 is TGTGCCAGTAGAATATCCGGGACAGGGGTCTACGAGCAGTACTTC. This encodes CASRISGTGVYEQYF.

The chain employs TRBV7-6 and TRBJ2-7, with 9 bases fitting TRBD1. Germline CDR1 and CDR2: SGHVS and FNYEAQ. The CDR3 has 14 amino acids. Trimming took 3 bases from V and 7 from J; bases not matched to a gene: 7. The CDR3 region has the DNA TGTGCCAGCAGCTTTGGGACAGGGTATGAGGAGCAGTACTTC. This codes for CASSFGTGYEEQYF. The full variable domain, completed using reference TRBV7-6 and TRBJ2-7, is GAGVSQSPRYKVTKRGQDVALRCDPISGHVSLYWYRQALGQGPEFLTYFNYEAQQDKSGLPNDRFSAERPEGSISTLTIQRTEQRDSAMYRCASSFGTGYEEQYFGPGTRLTVT.

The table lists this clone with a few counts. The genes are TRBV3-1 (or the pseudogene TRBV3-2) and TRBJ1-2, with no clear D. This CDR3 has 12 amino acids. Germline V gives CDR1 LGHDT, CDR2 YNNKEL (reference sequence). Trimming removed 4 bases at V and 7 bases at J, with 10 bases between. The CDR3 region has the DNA TGTGCCAGCAGCCCAAGAGCGGGTGGCTACACCTTC. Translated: CASSPRAGGYTF.

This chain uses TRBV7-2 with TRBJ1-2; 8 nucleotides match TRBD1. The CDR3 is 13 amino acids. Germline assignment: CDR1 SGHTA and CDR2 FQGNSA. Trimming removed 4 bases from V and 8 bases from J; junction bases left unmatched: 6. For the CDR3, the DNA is TGTGCCAGCAGCTATAGGACAGGGCGCGGCTACACCTTC. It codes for CASSYRTGRGYTF.

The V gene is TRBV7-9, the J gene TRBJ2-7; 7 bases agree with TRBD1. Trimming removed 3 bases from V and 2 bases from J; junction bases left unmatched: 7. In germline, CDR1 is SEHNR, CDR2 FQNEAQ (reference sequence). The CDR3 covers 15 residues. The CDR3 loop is CASSFPTGFTYEQYF. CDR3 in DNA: TGTGCCAGCAGCTTCCCGACAGGGTTTACCTACGAGCAGTACTTC. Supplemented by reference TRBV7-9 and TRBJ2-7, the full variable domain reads DTGVSQNPRHKITKRGQNVTFRCDPISEHNRLYWYRQTLGQGPEFLTYFQNEAQLEKSRLLSDRFSAERPKGSFSTLEIQRTEQGDSAMYLCASSFPTGFTYEQYFGPGTRLTVT.

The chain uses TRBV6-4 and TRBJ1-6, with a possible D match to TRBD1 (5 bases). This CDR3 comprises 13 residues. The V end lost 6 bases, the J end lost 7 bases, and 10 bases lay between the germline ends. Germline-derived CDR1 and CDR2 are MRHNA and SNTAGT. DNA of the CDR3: TGTGCCAGCAGGGCAGGGCTAAATTCACCCCTCCACTTT. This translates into CASRAGLNSPLHF.

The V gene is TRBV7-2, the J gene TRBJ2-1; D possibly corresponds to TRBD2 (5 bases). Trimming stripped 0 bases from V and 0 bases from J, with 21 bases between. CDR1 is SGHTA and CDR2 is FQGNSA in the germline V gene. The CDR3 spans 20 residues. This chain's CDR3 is CASSLALGRTSSSSYNEQFF. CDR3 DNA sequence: TGTGCCAGCAGCTTAGCGTTAGGACGGACTTCTTCAAGCTCCTACAATGAGCAGTTCTTC. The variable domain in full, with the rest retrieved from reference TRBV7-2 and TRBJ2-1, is GAGVSQSPSNKVTEKGKDVELRCDPISGHTALYWYRQSLGQGLEFLIYFQGNSAPDKSGLPSDRFSAERTGGSVSTLTIQRTQQEDSAVYLCASSLALGRTSSSSYNEQFFGPGTRLTVL.

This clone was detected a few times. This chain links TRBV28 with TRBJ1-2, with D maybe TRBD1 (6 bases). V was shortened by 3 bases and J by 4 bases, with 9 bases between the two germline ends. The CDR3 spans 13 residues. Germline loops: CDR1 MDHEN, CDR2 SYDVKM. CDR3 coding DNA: TGTGCCAGCAGTTTCGGACAGCGCTATGGCTACACCTTC. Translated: CASSFGQRYGYTF.

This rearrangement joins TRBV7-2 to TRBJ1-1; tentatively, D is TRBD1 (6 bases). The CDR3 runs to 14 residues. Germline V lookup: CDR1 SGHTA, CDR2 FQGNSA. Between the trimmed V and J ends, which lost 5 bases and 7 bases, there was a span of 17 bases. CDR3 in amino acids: CASSPRGGPDEAFF. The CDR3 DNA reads TGTGCCAGCAGCCCCCGGGGGGGGCCTGATGAAGCTTTCTTT.

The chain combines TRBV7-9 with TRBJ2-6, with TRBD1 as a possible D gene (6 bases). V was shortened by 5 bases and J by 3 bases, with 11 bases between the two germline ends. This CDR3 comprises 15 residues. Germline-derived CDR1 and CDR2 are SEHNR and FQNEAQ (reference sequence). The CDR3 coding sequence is TGTGCCAGCAGCAAACAGGGCCTTGGGGCCAACGTCCTGACTTTC. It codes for CASSKQGLGANVLTF.

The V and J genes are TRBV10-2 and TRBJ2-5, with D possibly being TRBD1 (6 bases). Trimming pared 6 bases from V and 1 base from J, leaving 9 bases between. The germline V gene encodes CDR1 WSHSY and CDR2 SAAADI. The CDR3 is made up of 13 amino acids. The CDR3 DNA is TGCGCCAGCAGCCACAGGGTCCAAGAGACCCAGTACTTC. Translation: CASSHRVQETQYF.

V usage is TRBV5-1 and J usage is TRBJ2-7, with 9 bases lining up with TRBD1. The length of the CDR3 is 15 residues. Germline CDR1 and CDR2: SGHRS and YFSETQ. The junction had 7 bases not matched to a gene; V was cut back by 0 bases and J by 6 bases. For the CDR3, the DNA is TGCGCCAGCAGCTTGGAGGGACAGGGTATGCGCGAGCAGTACTTC. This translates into CASSLEGQGMREQYF.

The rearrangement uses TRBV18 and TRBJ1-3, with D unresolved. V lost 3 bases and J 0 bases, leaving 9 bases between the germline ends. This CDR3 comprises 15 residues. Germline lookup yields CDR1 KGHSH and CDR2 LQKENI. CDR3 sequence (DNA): TGTGCCAGCTCACCTAACTCCCGCTCTGGAAACACCATATATTTT. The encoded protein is CASSPNSRSGNTIYF.

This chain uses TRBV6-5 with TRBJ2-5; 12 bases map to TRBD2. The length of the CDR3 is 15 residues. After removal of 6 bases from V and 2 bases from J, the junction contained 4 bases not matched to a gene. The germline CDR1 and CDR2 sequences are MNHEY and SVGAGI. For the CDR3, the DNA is TGTGCCAGCAGACCCGGACTAGCGGGACAAGAGACCCAGTACTTC. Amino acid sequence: CASRPGLAGQETQYF.

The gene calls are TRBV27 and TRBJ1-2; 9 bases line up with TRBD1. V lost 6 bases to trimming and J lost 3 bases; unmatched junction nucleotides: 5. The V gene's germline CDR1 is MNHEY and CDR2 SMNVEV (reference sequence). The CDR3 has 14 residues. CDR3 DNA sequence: TGTGCCAGCAGAGACAGGGGGGGGGACTATGGCTACACCTTC. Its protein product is CASRDRGGDYGYTF.

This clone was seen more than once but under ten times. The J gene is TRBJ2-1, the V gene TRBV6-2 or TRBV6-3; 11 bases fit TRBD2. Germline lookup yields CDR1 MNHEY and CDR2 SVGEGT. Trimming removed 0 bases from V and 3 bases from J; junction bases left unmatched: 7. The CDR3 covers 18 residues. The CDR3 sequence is CASSYSRLAGGSYNEQFF. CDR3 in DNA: TGTGCCAGCAGTTACTCGCGGCTAGCGGGGGGAAGCTACAATGAGCAGTTCTTC.

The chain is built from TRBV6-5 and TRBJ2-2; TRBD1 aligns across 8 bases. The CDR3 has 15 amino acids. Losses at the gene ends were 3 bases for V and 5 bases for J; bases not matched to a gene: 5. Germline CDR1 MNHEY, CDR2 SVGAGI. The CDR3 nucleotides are TGTGCCAGCAGTTATTACAGGGGGTTAACCGGGGAGCTGTTTTTT. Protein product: CASSYYRGLTGELFF.

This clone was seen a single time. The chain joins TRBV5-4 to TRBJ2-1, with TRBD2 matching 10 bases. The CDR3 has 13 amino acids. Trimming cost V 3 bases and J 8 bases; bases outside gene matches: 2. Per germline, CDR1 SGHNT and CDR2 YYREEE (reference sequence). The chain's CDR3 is CASSSGTSDEQFF. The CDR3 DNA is TGTGCCAGCAGCTCCGGGACTAGCGATGAGCAGTTCTTC.

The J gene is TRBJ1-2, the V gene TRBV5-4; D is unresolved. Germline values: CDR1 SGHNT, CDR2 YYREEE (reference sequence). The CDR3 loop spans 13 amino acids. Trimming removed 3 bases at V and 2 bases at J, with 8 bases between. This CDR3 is CASSSGGNYGYTF. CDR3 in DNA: TGTGCCAGCAGCTCTGGAGGGAACTATGGCTACACCTTC.

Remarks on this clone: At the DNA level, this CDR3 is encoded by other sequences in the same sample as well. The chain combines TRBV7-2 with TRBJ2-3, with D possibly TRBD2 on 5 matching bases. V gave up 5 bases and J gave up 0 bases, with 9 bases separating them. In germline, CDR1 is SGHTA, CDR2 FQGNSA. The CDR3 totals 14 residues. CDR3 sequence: CASSPGLSTDTQYF. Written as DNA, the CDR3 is TGTGCCAGCAGCCCAGGACTCAGCACAGATACGCAGTATTTT.